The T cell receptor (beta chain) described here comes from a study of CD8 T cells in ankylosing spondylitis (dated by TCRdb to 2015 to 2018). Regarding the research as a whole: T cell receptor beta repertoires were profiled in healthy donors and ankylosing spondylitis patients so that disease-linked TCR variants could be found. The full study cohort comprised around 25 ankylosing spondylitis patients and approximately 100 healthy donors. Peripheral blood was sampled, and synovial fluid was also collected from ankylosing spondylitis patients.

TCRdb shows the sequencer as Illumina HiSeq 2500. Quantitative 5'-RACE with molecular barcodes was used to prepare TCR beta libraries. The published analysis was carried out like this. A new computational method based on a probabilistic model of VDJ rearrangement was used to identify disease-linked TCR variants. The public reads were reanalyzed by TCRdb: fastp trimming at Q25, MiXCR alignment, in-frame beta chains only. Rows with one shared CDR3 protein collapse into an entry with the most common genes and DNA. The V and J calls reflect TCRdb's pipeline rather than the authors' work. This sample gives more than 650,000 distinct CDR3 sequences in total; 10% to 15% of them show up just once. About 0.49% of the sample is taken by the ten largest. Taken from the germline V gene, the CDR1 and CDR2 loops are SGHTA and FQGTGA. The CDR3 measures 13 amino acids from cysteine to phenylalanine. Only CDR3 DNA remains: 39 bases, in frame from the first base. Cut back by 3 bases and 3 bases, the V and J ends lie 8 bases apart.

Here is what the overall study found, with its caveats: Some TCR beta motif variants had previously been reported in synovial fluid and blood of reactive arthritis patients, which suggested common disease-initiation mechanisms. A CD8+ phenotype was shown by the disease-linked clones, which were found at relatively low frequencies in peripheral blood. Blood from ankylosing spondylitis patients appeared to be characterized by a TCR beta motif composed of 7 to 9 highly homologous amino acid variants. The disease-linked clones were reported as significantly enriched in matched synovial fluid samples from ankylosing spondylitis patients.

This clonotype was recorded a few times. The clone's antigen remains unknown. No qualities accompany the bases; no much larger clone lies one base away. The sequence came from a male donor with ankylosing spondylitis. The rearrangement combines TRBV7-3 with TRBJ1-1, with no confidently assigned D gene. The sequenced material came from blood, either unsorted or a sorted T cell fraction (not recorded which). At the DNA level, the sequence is TGTGCCAGCAGCTTTACCCCGGACACTGAAGCTTTCTTT. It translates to CASSFTPDTEAFF.